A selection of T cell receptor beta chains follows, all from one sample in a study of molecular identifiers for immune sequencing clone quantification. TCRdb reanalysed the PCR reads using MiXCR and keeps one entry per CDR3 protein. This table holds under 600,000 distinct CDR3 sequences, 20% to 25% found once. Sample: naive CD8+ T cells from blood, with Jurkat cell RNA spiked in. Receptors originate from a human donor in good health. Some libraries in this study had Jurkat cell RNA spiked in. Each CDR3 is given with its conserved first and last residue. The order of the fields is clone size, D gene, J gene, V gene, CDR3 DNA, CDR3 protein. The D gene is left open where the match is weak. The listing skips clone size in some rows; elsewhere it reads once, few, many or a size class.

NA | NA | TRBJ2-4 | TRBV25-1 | TGTGCCAGCAGTGAGAAGGGCGGCTTTGGGAACATTCAGTACTTC | CASSEKGGFGNIQYF
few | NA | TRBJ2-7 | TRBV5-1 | TGCGCCAGCAGCGTTGAGGGGGGGGGCCTCTCATACTACGAGCAGTACTTC | CASSVEGGGLSYYEQYF
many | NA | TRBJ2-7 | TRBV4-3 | TGCGCCAGCTCCCAAGAGGGCGTAAGAACCTACGAGCAGTACTTC | CASSQEGVRTYEQYF
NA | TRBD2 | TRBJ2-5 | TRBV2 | TGTGCCAGCAGTGAAAGCCTAGCGGGGAACCAAGAGACCCAGTACTTC | CASSESLAGNQETQYF
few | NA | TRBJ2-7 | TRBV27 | TGTGCCAGCAGTTTTGGGGGTGAGCCTTACGAGCAGTACTTC | CASSFGGEPYEQYF
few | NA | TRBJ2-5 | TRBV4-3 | TGCGCCAGCAGTGACAGCTTTCAAGAGACCCAGTACTTC | CASSDSFQETQYF
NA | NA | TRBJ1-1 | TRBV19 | TGTGCCAGTACAGTGTCAGGCACTGAAGCTTTCTTT | CASTVSGTEAFF
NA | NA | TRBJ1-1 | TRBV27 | TGTGCCAGCAGTCCCGGACACCCGATGAACACTGAAGCTTTCTTT | CASSPGHPMNTEAFF
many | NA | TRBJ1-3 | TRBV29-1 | TGCAGCGCAGACAGCTCCTCTGGAAACACCATATATTTT | CSADSSSGNTIYF
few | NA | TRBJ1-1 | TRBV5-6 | TGTGCCAGCAGCTTAAGTCCAACTACTGAAGCTTTCTTT | CASSLSPTTEAFF
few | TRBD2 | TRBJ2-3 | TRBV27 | TGTGCCAGCAGATTAATAGTAGCGGGAGGGCCAGGTGATACGCAGTATTTT | CASRLIVAGGPGDTQYF
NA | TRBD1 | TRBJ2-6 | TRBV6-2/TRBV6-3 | TGTGCCAGCAGTTGCGCCACAGGGGCTGGGGCCAACGTCCTGACTTTC | CASSCATGAGANVLTF
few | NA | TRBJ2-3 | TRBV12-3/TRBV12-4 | TGTGCCAGCAGTTTTTCAGGGGATCCCACAGATACGCAGTATTTT | CASSFSGDPTDTQYF
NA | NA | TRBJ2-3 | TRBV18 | TGTGCCAGCTCACTAAATGCCGGGGGCACAGATACGCAGTATTTT | CASSLNAGGTDTQYF
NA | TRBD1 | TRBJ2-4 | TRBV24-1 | TGTGCCACCAGTGACTCGGGACAGGCAAACATTCAGTACTTC | CATSDSGQANIQYF
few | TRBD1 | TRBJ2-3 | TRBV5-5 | TGTGCCAGCAGTTACAGGGGGCCTGGGACAGATACGCAGTATTTT | CASSYRGPGTDTQYF
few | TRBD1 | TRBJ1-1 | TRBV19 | TGTGCCAGTAGTAGACAGGGGAACATTGAAGCTTTCTTT | CASSRQGNIEAFF
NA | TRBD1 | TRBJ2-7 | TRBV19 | TGTGTCAGTAGTATAGGGACAGGGTATGCCTACGAGCAGTACTTC | CVSSIGTGYAYEQYF
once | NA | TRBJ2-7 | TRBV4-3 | TGCGCCAGCAGCAAAGATCGCGTGGGCTACGAGCAGTACTTC | CASSKDRVGYEQYF
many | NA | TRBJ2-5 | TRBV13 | TGTGCCAGCAGCCACGGAGGCCAAGAGACCCAGTACTTC | CASSHGGQETQYF
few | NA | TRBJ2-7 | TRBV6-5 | TGTGCCAGCAGTTACAACACCCGGGGAGTTGCGCAGTACTTC | CASSYNTRGVAQYF
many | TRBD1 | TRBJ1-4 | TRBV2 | TGTGCCAGCCGAACAGGGGGCCGGGCTAATGAAAAACTGTTTTTT | CASRTGGRANEKLFF
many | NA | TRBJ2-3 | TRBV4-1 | TGCGCCAGCAGCCAAGTCTCAGGTAGCCGAGATACGCAGTATTTT | CASSQVSGSRDTQYF
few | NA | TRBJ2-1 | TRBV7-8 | TGTGCCAGCAGCTTAAGACGGCGGATCCTAGGATCCTACAATGAGCAGTTCTTC | CASSLRRRILGSYNEQFF
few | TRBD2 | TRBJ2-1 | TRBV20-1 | TGCAGTGCTAGAGATTTGTGGCTAGCGGGGGGTAATGAGCAGTTCTTC | CSARDLWLAGGNEQFF
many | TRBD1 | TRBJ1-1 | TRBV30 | TGTGCCTGGAGGGCCAGGACAGGGCCTGAAGCTTTCTTT | CAWRARTGPEAFF
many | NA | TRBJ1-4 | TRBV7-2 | TGTGCCAGCAGCTTAGCGTATGATCGTGATGCAACTAATGAAAAACTGTTTTTT | CASSLAYDRDATNEKLFF
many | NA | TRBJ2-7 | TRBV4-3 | TGCGCCAGCAGCCAAGGAGTTTCAAGCTCCTACGAGCAGTACTTC | CASSQGVSSSYEQYF
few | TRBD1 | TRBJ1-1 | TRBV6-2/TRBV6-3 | TGTGCCAGCAGCCCACCGGGACAGGGGGCAGAAGCTTTCTTT | CASSPPGQGAEAFF
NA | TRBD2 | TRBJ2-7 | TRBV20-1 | TGCAGTGCTAGATCTAGCGGGGGAACCCCCTACGAGCAGTACTTC | CSARSSGGTPYEQYF
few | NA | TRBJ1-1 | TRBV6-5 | TGTGCCAGCAGTTTGAACGAGGGGCTGAACACTGAAGCTTTCTTT | CASSLNEGLNTEAFF
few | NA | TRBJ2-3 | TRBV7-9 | TGTGCCAGCAGTTCAACGGTGGCAATCACAGATACGCAGTATTTT | CASSSTVAITDTQYF
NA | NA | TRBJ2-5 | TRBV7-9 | TGTGCCAGCAACCTTCGACCCTATCAGGGGACCCAGTACTTC | CASNLRPYQGTQYF
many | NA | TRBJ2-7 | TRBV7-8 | TGTGCCAGCAGCCGAGGGATTGCGGCAGCCTACGAGCAGTACTTC | CASSRGIAAAYEQYF
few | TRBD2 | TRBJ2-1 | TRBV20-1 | TGCAGTGCTAGAGATTGGGGACTAGCGGGAGCATCTTACAATGAGCAGTTCTTC | CSARDWGLAGASYNEQFF
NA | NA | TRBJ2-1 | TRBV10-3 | TGTGCCGTCAGTGAGTCGGACAATGAGCAGTTCTTC | CAVSESDNEQFF
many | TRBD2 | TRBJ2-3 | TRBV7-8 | TGTGCCAGCAGCTTAGAATGGTCCAGCGGGGGGGCTCTATACACAGATACGCAGTATTTT | CASSLEWSSGGALYTDTQYF
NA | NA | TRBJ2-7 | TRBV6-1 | TGTGCCAGCCGACCCTACCAGAACATGTGGGGGAACGAGCAGTACTTC | CASRPYQNMWGNEQYF
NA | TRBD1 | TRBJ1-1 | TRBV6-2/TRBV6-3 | TGTGCCAGCAGTTACCGCTTTCCGGGACAGGCGAACACTGAAGCTTTCTTT | CASSYRFPGQANTEAFF
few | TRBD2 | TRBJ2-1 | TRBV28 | TGTGCCAGCAGTTTAATCCTAGCGGGAGTGTTAACCGGTGAGCAGTTCTTC | CASSLILAGVLTGEQFF
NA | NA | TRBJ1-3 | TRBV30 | TGTGCCTGGTACGAGAGCTCTGGAAACACCATATATTTT | CAWYESSGNTIYF
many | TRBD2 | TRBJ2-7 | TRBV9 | TGTGCCAGCAGCGTAGGGTCGGGAGGATCCTACGAGCAGTACTTC | CASSVGSGGSYEQYF
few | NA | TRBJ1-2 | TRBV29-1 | TGCAGCGTTGATCTGACTGCTAACTATGGCTACACCTTC | CSVDLTANYGYTF
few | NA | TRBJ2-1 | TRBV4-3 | TGCGCCAGCAGCCAAGATCAACAGGGTTGGGATGAGCAGTTCTTC | CASSQDQQGWDEQFF